Following are 6 T cell receptor beta chains from one sample sequenced in a study of blood T cells in healthy people across ages. Primers used in a second PCR of about 6 to 12 cycles were a sample-barcoded 5' primer and a J-beta primer mix. TCRdb reprocessed the 5' RACE reads with MiXCR, giving one entry per CDR3 protein. The sample lists around 1.7 million distinct CDR3 sequences; 25% to 30% were seen once. The material sequenced was blood. These receptors originate from a young woman in good health.

This rearrangement joins TRBV19 to TRBJ2-1; 8 bases align to TRBD2. With 4 bases clipped from V and 10 bases from J, the junction kept 9 bases outside the gene matches. Germline-derived CDR1 and CDR2 are LNHDA and SQIVND (reference sequence). There are 14 residues in the CDR3. CDR3 coding DNA: TGTGCCAGTAGTACCCGGGACACGGGAGGGGAGCAGTTCTTC. It is translated as CASSTRDTGGEQFF.

This rearrangement joins TRBV4-3 to TRBJ2-6, with no clear D. This CDR3 region has 18 residues. The germline V gene has CDR1 LGHNA and CDR2 YSLEER. Trimming removed 0 bases at V and 2 bases at J, with 14 bases between. This CDR3 is CASSQDPGVATGANVLTF. The CDR3 nucleotides read TGCGCCAGCAGCCAAGATCCGGGCGTGGCTACTGGGGCCAACGTCCTGACTTTC.

This clonotype turned up a few times. The J gene is TRBJ1-1, the V gene TRBV27, with unresolved D. V was shortened by 6 bases and J by 0 bases, with 8 bases between the two germline ends. CDR1 and CDR2 from the germline V gene are MNHEY and SMNVEV (reference sequence). This CDR3 is built from 13 residues. The DNA for the CDR3 is TGTGCCAGCAGGCCGAGTATGAACACTGAAGCTTTCTTT. It translates to CASRPSMNTEAFF.

The V and J genes are TRBV7-3 and TRBJ2-3; 13 bases match TRBD2. The CDR3 totals 19 residues. Trimming at V came to 4 bases and at J to 6 bases, leaving 16 bases not matched to a gene. CDR1 is SGHTA, CDR2 FQGTGA, per germline. The CDR3 DNA reads as TGTGCCAGCAGCTCCCTCGGGTCCGGACTAGCGGGGGATAAGGATACGCAGTATTTT. As protein: CASSSLGSGLAGDKDTQYF.

The chain carries TRBV12-5 and TRBJ1-2; D uncertain. Germline CDR1 reads LGHNT; CDR2 reads FRNRAP. The V and J ends lost 0 bases and 4 bases respectively, with 9 bases between them. CDR3 length: 14 amino acids. The DNA of the CDR3 is TGTGCTAGTGGTTTGGTAGGCCCTAGCTATGGCTACACCTTC. Residues: CASGLVGPSYGYTF.

This clonotype has at least ten counts. The V and J genes are TRBV10-3 and TRBJ2-7; D unclear. Trimming removed 0 bases from V and 1 base from J, with 7 bases in between. The CDR3 has 14 residues. CDR1 and CDR2 from the germline V gene are ENHRY and SYGVKD. Here the CDR3 DNA reads TGTGCCATCAGTGAGTCGGAGATATCCTACGAGCAGTACTTC. It codes for CAISESEISYEQYF.